The entry that follows covers one TCR beta chain sequence. This entry is derived from a study of blood T cell repertoires in COVID-19. Only in-frame clones appear in the TCRdb table, and some are missing; sequencing was by immunoSEQ multiplex PCR. There are about 87,000 clones in the sample; 75% occur only once, and about 4% lies in the top ten. CDR3 length: 17 residues. V gave up 3 bases and J gave up 6 bases; unmatched junction bases: 13. CDR1 is SGHDN, CDR2 FVKESK, per germline. The source of this sequence is a woman in her 50s with acute or convalescent COVID-19. Material for sequencing was peripheral blood. The V gene is TRBV14, the J gene TRBJ2-1; 8 bases map to TRBD2. For the CDR3, the DNA is TGTGCCAGCAGCCACGTCGTGCAGGGTCGGGGGGGCAATGAGCAGTTCTTC. It specifies CASSHVVQGRGGNEQFF.